The 15 T cell receptor beta chains presented below share a single source sample, sequenced in a study of blood T cells in healthy people across ages. It was with a sample-barcoded 5' primer and a J-beta primer mix that a second PCR of roughly 7 to 12 cycles was run. TCRdb reprocessed the 5' RACE reads via MiXCR and lists one record per CDR3 protein. The sample has roughly 1.9 million distinct CDR3 sequences, 39% seen once. Sequenced material: blood. These receptors all come from a human donor in good health.

This rearrangement joins TRBV20-1 to TRBJ2-5, with D perhaps TRBD1 (6 bases). The end of the DNA aligns better with TRBJ2-7, so the J call may be wrong. CDR1 is DFQATT and CDR2 is SNEGSKA in the germline V gene (reference sequence). The length of the CDR3 is 13 residues. The CDR3 region is CSADKIQGYEQYF. Here the CDR3 DNA reads TGCAGTGCAGACAAAATCCAGGGGTACGAGCAGTACTTC.

There are a few counts of this clonotype. The chain has TRBV20-1 and TRBJ1-1; D not certain. CDR1 and CDR2 (germline): DFQATT, SNEGSKA (reference sequence). The V gene lost 3 bases and the J gene lost 0 bases, with 8 bases spanning the gap. The length of the CDR3 is 13 residues. CDR3 sequence (DNA): TGCAGTGCTAGTAAAAGAATGAACACTGAAGCTTTCTTT. This codes for CSASKRMNTEAFF.

This chain connects TRBV7-2 to TRBJ1-2, with 7 nucleotides matching TRBD1. Germline trimming cut 5 bases from V and 4 bases from J; bases unmatched to any gene: 7. Germline CDR1 and CDR2: SGHTA and FQGNSA. This CDR3 is 14 amino acids long. The CDR3 loop is CASSLGQYSYGYTF. The CDR3 DNA sequence: TGTGCCAGCAGCCTGGGACAGTATTCCTATGGCTACACCTTC.

Only a few counts were recorded for this clonotype. The gene calls are TRBV2 and TRBJ2-7; D remains ambiguous. The V and J ends lost 6 bases and 6 bases respectively, with 12 bases between them. This CDR3 is built from 12 residues. Germline V gene lookup returns CDR1 SNHLY and CDR2 FYNNEI. The CDR3 DNA follows: TGTGCCAGCAGAGGCAACCCCTTCGAGCAGTACTTC. Amino acid sequence: CASRGNPFEQYF.

J is TRBJ1-1 and V is TRBV6-2 or TRBV6-3; D remains unclear. Trimming pared 8 bases from V and 1 base from J, leaving 14 bases between. This CDR3 is 14 amino acids long. Germline V gene sequence: CDR1 MNHEY, CDR2 SVGEGT. In DNA, the CDR3 is TGTGCCAGCCGCGAGGGTCGATCGAACACTGAAGCTTTCTTT. This sequence encodes CASREGRSNTEAFF.

Worth noting for this clonotype: This likely comes from a read error, as the CDR3 has no conserved phenylalanine or tryptophan at its end. The chain employs TRBV9 and TRBJ2-3, with a possible D match to TRBD1 (6 bases). V was clipped by 1 base and J by 4 bases, with 13 bases between them. CDR1 and CDR2 from the germline V gene are SGDLS and YYNGEE. CDR3 length equals 15 residues. CDR3: CASSVTGLGPDTQYL. In nucleotides, the CDR3 is TGTGCCAGCAGCGTAACAGGGTTAGGCCCAGATACGCAGTATTTG.

This clonotype turned up a few times. V gene TRBV5-4 combines with J gene TRBJ2-5; D unresolved. The closer fit of TRBJ2-7 to the DNA end suggests the J call may be wrong. Germline V gene sequence: CDR1 SGHNT, CDR2 YYREEE (reference sequence). The CDR3 totals 14 residues. The DNA of the CDR3 is TGTGCCAGCAGCTTGGATTTGGCCTCCTACGAGCAGTACTTC. Amino acid sequence: CASSLDLASYEQYF.

This chain links TRBV29-1 with TRBJ2-1, with TRBD2 matching 8 bases. The CDR3 is 14 residues long. Germline CDR1 reads SQVTM; CDR2 reads ANQGSEA. Unmatched junction bases numbered 10, after V lost 7 bases and J lost 5 bases. Here the CDR3 reads CSGIRGGTDNEQFF. CDR3 nucleotides: TGCAGCGGAATTCGGGGGGGCACCGACAATGAGCAGTTCTTC.

The genes are TRBV7-3 and TRBJ2-3; 10 positions match TRBD2. CDR1 and CDR2 (germline): SGHTA, FQGTGA. This CDR3 has 16 residues. V shed 4 bases and J 5 bases; nucleotides not matched to a gene: 9. This chain's CDR3 is CASSSHFSGGQDTQYF. The CDR3 DNA reads as TGTGCCAGCAGCTCTCATTTTAGCGGGGGGCAAGATACGCAGTATTTT.

As for this clonotype: One end of the junction varies from germline; a read error may be responsible. The rearrangement joins TRBV4-3 to TRBJ1-2; 7 nucleotides align to TRBD1. The length of the CDR3 is 15 residues. Germline CDR1 is LGHNA and CDR2 is YSLEER. This chain's CDR3 is CASSQVLGQNYGHTF. The CDR3 region has the DNA TGCGCCAGCAGCCAAGTACTGGGACAGAACTATGGCCACACCTTC.

The chain joins TRBV12-3 or TRBV12-4 to TRBJ2-3, with D possibly being TRBD1 or TRBD2 (5 bases each). The CDR3 is made up of 15 amino acids. Trimming stripped 5 bases from V and 3 bases from J, with 15 bases between. The DNA of the CDR3 is TGTGCCAGCAGTGTCACTAGTCAGGGAACAGATACGCAGTATTTT. Protein sequence: CASSVTSQGTDTQYF.

V usage is TRBV7-9 and J usage is TRBJ2-5, with D hard to call. Trimming cost V 4 bases and J 2 bases, with 8 bases left between them. The CDR3 loop spans 13 amino acids. Germline loops: CDR1 SEHNR, CDR2 FQNEAQ (reference sequence). The CDR3 loop reads CASSSLEQETQYF. Here the CDR3 DNA reads TGTGCCAGCAGCTCTCTAGAGCAAGAGACCCAGTACTTC.

This clonotype has only a few counts. The V gene is TRBV2, the J gene TRBJ1-5; D remains unclear. With 4 bases removed from V and 4 bases from J, the gap between germline ends came to 14 bases. CDR3 length: 15 amino acids. Per the germline V gene, CDR1 is SNHLY and CDR2 is FYNNEI. CDR3 amino acids: CASSAYPWTNQPQHF. In DNA, the CDR3 is TGTGCCAGCAGTGCCTACCCCTGGACGAATCAGCCCCAGCATTTT.

The table lists this clonotype with a few counts. The chain combines TRBV7-2 with TRBJ1-4; D not resolved. The CDR3 contains 14 residues. Germline V gene data show CDR1 as SGHTA and CDR2 as FQGNSA. The germline V and J ends were trimmed by 3 bases and 3 bases, with 8 bases remaining between them. The CDR3 nucleotides read TGTGCCAGCAGCTTTGGAGCAGCTAATGAAAAACTGTTTTTT. It codes for CASSFGAANEKLFF.

This clonotype was seen a handful of times. The CDR3 spells CASSSRVTNEKLFF. The CDR3 coding sequence is TGTGCCAGCAGCTCCAGGGTAACTAATGAAAAACTGTTTTTT. The chain has TRBV7-3 and TRBJ1-4, with TRBD1 as a possible D gene (5 bases). From germline, CDR1 is SGHTA and CDR2 FQGTGA. The CDR3 is 14 residues long. Trimming cost V 4 bases and J 1 base, with 7 bases left between them.